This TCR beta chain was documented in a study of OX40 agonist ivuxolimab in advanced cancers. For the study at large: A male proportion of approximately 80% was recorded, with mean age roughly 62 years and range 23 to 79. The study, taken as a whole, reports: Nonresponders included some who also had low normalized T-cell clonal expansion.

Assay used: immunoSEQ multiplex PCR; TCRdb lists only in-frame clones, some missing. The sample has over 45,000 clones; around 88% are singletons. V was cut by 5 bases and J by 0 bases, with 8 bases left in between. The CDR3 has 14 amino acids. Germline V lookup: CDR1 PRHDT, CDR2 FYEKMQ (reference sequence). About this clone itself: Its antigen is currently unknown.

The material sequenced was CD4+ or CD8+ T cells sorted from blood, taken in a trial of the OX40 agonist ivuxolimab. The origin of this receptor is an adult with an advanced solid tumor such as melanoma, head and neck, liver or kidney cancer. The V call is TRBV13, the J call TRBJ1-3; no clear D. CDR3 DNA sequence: TGTGCCAGCAGCCCACAAAACTCTGGAAACACCATATATTTT. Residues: CASSPQNSGNTIYF.